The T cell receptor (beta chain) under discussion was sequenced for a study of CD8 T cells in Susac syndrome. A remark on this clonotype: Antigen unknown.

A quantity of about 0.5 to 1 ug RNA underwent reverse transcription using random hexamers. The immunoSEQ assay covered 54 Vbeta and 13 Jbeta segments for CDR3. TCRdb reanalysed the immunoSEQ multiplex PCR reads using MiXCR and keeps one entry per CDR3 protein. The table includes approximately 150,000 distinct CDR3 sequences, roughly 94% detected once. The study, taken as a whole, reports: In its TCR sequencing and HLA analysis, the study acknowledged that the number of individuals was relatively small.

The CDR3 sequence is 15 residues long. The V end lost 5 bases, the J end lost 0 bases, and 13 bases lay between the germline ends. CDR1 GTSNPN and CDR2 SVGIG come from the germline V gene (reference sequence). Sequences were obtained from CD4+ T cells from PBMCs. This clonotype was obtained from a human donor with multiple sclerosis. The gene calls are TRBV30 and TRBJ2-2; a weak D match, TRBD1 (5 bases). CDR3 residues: CAWAVGASNTGELFF. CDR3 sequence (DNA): TGTGCCTGGGCCGTAGGGGCCTCGAACACCGGGGAGCTGTTTTTT.